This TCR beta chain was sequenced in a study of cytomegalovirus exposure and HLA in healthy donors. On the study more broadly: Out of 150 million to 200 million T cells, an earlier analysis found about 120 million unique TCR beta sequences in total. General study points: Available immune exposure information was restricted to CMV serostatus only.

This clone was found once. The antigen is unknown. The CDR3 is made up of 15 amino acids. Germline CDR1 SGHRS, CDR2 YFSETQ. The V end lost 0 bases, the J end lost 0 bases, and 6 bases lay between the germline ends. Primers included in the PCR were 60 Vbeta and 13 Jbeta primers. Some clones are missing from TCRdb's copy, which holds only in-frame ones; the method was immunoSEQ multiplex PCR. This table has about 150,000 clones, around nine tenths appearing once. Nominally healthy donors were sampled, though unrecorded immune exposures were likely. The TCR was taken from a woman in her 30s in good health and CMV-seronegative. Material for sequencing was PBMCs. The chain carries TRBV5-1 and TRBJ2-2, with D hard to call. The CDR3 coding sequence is TGCGCCAGCAGCTTGGGGCCTGCGAACACCGGGGAGCTGTTTTTT. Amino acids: CASSLGPANTGELFF.